This T cell receptor (beta chain) was identified in a study of cytomegalovirus exposure and HLA in healthy donors. A word on this clone: This sample includes further DNA sequences coding for the same CDR3.

This CDR3 comprises 12 residues. Trimming removed 0 bases at V and 3 bases at J, with 4 bases between. CDR1 and CDR2 (germline): SGHRS, YFSETQ. Sequenced by immunoSEQ multiplex PCR; TCRdb stores in-frame clones only, minus some. In the table there are approximately 160,000 clones, over 80% of which are singletons. This chain connects TRBV5-1 to TRBJ2-7; no clear D gene. The TCR comes from a man between 25 and 39 years old in good health and CMV-seropositive. Sample: PBMCs. In DNA, the CDR3 is TGCGCCAGCAGCTTGGGCGGCTACGAGCAGTACTTC. Protein: CASSLGGYEQYF. Filled out from reference TRBV5-1 and TRBJ2-7, the complete variable domain reads KAGVTQTPRYLIKTRGQQVTLSCSPISGHRSVSWYQQTPGQGLQFLFEYFSETQRNKGNFPGRFSGRQFSNSRSEMNVSTLELGDSALYLCASSLGGYEQYFGPGTRLTVT.